The rows below give T cell receptor beta chains drawn from one sample of a study of blood T cell repertoires in COVID-19. The table came from immunoSEQ multiplex PCR; TCRdb's copy has only in-frame clones and leaves some out. The data hold some 250,000 clones, with about 89% observed a single time. Specimen: PBMCs or T cells enriched from blood (not recorded which). The receptors were gathered from a man in his forties or fifties who had recovered from COVID-19. The CDR3 runs from the conserved cysteine through the conserved F or W. The order of the fields is D gene, clone size, J gene, V gene, CDR3 protein, CDR3 DNA. The D gene is left open where the match is weak. Size is stated for part of the rows, as once, few or many counts, or as a class when the clone is expanded.

>.|few|TRBJ1-5|TRBV19
CASSPLLYSNQPQHF
TGTGCCAGTAGTCCACTCCTTTATAGCAATCAGCCCCAGCATTTT
>.|.|TRBJ1-4|TRBV19
CAAGWNEKLFF
TGTGCCGCAGGGTGGAATGAAAAACTGTTTTTT
>.|.|TRBJ2-1|TRBV7-3
CASSFRGASYNEQFF
TGTGCCAGCAGCTTTCGGGGGGCCTCCTACAATGAGCAGTTCTTC
>TRBD2|.|TRBJ2-3|TRBV4-2
CASSPSGGAVDTQYF
TGTGCCAGCAGCCCTAGCGGGGGGGCGGTAGATACGCAGTATTTT
>.|.|TRBJ2-7|TRBV6-4
CASSGDSRTYEQYF
TGTGCCAGCAGTGGCGATAGCCGAACCTACGAGCAGTACTTC
>TRBD2|.|TRBJ2-7|TRBV6-5
CASSLAGSSYEQYF
TGTGCCAGCAGTTTAGCGGGAAGCTCCTACGAGCAGTACTTC
>.|.|TRBJ1-2|TRBV27
CASSLEGRFGYTF
TGTGCCAGCAGTTTAGAGGGTCGGTTTGGCTACACCTTC
>TRBD2|.|TRBJ2-1|TRBV28
CASSPAWAGGNNEQFF
TGTGCCAGCAGTCCCGCTTGGGCGGGAGGAAACAATGAGCAGTTCTTC
>TRBD1|once|TRBJ2-2|TRBV18
CASSPRRQGRNTGELFF
TGTGCCAGCTCACCACGCAGACAGGGACGAAACACCGGGGAGCTGTTTTTT
>.|.|TRBJ2-3|TRBV4-1
CASSQDLRRFMDTQYF
TGCGCCAGCAGCCAAGATCTGAGGCGGTTCATGGATACGCAGTATTTT
>TRBD1|once|TRBJ2-7|TRBV16
CASSLDRVPYEQYF
TGTGCCAGCAGCCTGGACAGGGTGCCCTACGAGCAGTACTTC